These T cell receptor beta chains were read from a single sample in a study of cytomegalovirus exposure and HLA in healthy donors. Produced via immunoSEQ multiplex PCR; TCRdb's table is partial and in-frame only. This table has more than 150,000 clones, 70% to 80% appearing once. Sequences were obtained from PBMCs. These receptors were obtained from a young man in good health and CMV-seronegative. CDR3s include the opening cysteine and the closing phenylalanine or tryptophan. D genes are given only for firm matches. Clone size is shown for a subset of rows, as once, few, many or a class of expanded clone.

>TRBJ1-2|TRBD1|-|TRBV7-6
CASSPDPGTGVGGYTF
TGTGCCAGCAGCCCTGATCCCGGGACAGGGGTCGGTGGCTACACCTTC
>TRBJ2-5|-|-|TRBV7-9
CASSLPEETQYF
TGTGCCAGCAGCTTACCCGAAGAGACCCAGTACTTC
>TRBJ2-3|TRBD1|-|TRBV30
CAWAGGSPDTQYF
TGTGCCTGGGCAGGGGGCTCTCCAGATACGCAGTATTTT
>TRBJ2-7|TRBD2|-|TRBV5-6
CASSHMTSGYYEQYF
TGTGCCAGCAGCCATATGACTAGCGGATACTACGAGCAGTACTTC
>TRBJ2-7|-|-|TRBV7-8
CASSFPPSGYEQYF
TGTGCCAGCAGCTTCCCCCCTTCCGGGTACGAGCAGTACTTC
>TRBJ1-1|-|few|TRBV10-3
CAISESSEAFF
TGTGCCATCAGTGAGTCGAGTGAAGCTTTCTTT
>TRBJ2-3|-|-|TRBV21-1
CASSKLFLLAGVTDTQYF
TGTGCCAGCAGCAAATTATTCTTACTAGCGGGAGTAACAGATACGCAGTATTTT
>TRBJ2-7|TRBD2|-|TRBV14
CASSRLAGWNEQYF
TGTGCCAGCAGCCGACTAGCGGGGTGGAACGAGCAGTACTTC
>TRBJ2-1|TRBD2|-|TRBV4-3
CASSQDLVAGVRSEQFF
TGCGCCAGCAGCCAAGATCTAGTAGCGGGGGTTCGCAGTGAGCAGTTCTTC
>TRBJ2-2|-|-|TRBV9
CASSVKETNTGELFF
TGTGCCAGCAGCGTAAAGGAGACGAACACCGGGGAGCTGTTTTTT
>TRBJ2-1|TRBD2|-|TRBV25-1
CASSPYLGGRATEQFF
TGTGCCAGCAGTCCCTATCTGGGCGGGAGGGCAACTGAGCAGTTCTTC
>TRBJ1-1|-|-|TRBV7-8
CASSSWDTENTEAFF
TGTGCCAGCAGCTCTTGGGACACAGAAAACACTGAAGCTTTCTTT
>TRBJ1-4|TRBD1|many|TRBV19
CASRDRRNEKLFF
TGTGCCAGTAGGGACAGGAGAAATGAAAAACTGTTTTTT
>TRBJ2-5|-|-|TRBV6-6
CASSRYSEKETQYF
TGTGCCAGCAGTCGCTATTCTGAGAAAGAGACCCAGTACTTC
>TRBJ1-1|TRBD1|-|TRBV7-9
CASSLGDRISTEAFF
TGTGCCAGCAGCTTGGGGGACAGGATTAGCACTGAAGCTTTCTTT
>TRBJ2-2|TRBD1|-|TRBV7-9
CASSKGQGSGELFF
TGTGCCAGCAGCAAGGGACAGGGCTCCGGGGAGCTGTTTTTT
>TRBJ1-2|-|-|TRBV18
CASSSSEGYGYTF
TGTGCCAGCTCCTCGTCGGAGGGTTATGGCTACACCTTC